The clone carrying this T cell receptor beta chain was counted ten times or more. What it binds is not known. Per germline, CDR1 MNHEY and CDR2 SVGEGT. The trim removed 6 bases at V and 1 base at J, leaving 2 bases unmatched. The CDR3 is made up of 13 amino acids. TCRdb ran MiXCR on the RT-PCR reads and lists one entry per CDR3 protein. The table shows about 540,000 distinct CDR3 sequences, with roughly 23% occurring only once. This sample was taken from a study of response to subunit inactivated influenza vaccine. Broader study findings: Authors suggested each seasonal flu vaccination may recruit only limited numbers of new T cells.

These data were also filed under a second study, of T cells expressing NK-cell markers. This second study notes: The cDNA for TCR beta came from 5'RACE template switching with UMIs. The dominant NKG2C+ clonotypes represented about 1.0-8% of CD8+ T cells in over 5 donors. The study found these clonotypes also leading the CD3+CD56-NKG2C+ fraction in a handful of donors.

Material: CD4+ T cells sorted from PBMCs, obtained approximately 12 days after vaccination. The TCR was taken from a man aged 45-65 years who received an inactivated influenza vaccine. The chain links TRBV6-2 or TRBV6-3 to TRBJ2-5, with 7 nucleotides matching TRBD2. CDR3 nucleotides: TGTGCCAGCAGGGGGACTACCCAAGAGACCCAGTACTTC. As protein: CASRGTTQETQYF.